This TCR beta chain was sequenced for a study of shared clonotypes between healthy human individuals. V was pared by 1 base and J by 6 bases, with 6 bases between. The CDR3 has 13 amino acids. CDR1 is SGHTA and CDR2 is FQGNSA in the germline V gene. Profiling relied on immunoSEQ multiplex PCR, and the TCRdb table lists in-frame clones only, not all of them. The table has about 1.4 million clones, over 95% seen once. The TCR comes from a man aged 25-45 years in good health. Sequences were obtained from naive CD4+ T cells sorted from blood. Subset denoted: CD45RA+ positively selected. The V gene is TRBV7-2, the J gene TRBJ2-2, with D unresolved. CDR3 loop: CASSLDWAGELFF. CDR3 DNA sequence: TGTGCCAGCAGCTTAGATTGGGCCGGGGAGCTGTTTTTT.